This TCR beta chain comes out of a study of blood T cell repertoires in COVID-19. Study overall: From the United States, Italy and Spain came samples of acute and convalescent COVID-19. PBMCs, B-cell-depleted T cells, or T cells provided the cDNA or gDNA that made up the material.

This clone was detected only once. In the original workflow: Estimated nucleated cell counts came from reference gene primer amplification. Generated by immunoSEQ multiplex PCR, the TCRdb table keeps only in-frame clones and is missing some. The V and J calls and clone size were taken over from that table, and D and trimming were inferred from the DNA. The table records fewer than 300,000 clones, around four fifths of them present only once. V lost 2 bases and J 2 bases, leaving 5 bases between the germline ends. CDR3 length: 13 amino acids. In germline, CDR1 is SGHDN, CDR2 FVKESK. Sequencing was carried out using peripheral blood. This clonotype originated in a woman in her 70s with active or convalescent COVID-19. The rearrangement joins TRBV14 to TRBJ2-3; unclear D gene. The CDR3 region is CASSQPNTDTQYF. The CDR3 region has the DNA TGTGCCAGCAGCCAACCCAACACAGATACGCAGTATTTT.